These 26 T cell receptor beta chains originate from one sample sequenced in a study of CD4 T cells in relation to SARS-CoV-2 and coronaviruses (TCRdb year 2021). Library preparation used the immunoSEQ multiplex PCR assay. What TCRdb holds here is the immuneACCESS table cut down to in-frame rearrangements. Part of the clones is not present; checked against another copy, under half of the missing clones reflect an unresolved V gene, and the others are unexplained. This sample is represented by under 20,000 clones; roughly three quarters of them were singletons. Roughly a tenth of the sample goes to the ten largest clones. CD4+ T cells from unexposed donors were collected before the COVID-19 pandemic (2011-2018). The EasySep CD4+ T cell isolation kit was used to isolate CD4+ T cells once the cultures had run for more than 8 days. What these receptors recognize is not known. Specimen: CD4+ T cells from PBMCs, cultured in vitro. The receptors stem from a human donor in good health.

This clone was recorded once. CDR3 residues: CSAALQETQYF. CDR3 sequence (DNA): TGCAGTGCTGCATTACAAGAGACCCAGTACTTC. This rearrangement joins TRBV20-1 to TRBJ2-5; D is uncertain. The CDR3 is 11 amino acids. V lost 5 bases to trimming and J lost 2 bases, with 6 bases between them. Germline CDR1 DFQATT, CDR2 SNEGSKA (reference sequence).

V is TRBV11-2 and J is TRBJ1-2, with 7 bases fitting TRBD1. From germline, CDR1 is SGHAT and CDR2 FQNNGV. V was clipped by 0 bases and J by 10 bases; unmatched bases: 8. This CDR3 has 14 amino acids. As DNA, the CDR3 is TGTGCCAGCAGCTTAGATCGGGGGACAGCACCCTACACCTTC. Amino acids: CASSLDRGTAPYTF. The full variable domain, in which reference TRBV11-2 and TRBJ1-2 provide the parts outside the CDR3, is EAGVAQSPRYKIIEKRQSVAFWCNPISGHATLYWYQQILGQGPKLLIQFQNNGVVDDSQLPKDRFSAERLKGVDSTLKIQPAKLEDSAVYLCASSLDRGTAPYTFGSGTRLTVV.

The V and J genes are TRBV25-1 and TRBJ1-2; D may be TRBD1 (5 bases). Germline V CDR1 and CDR2: MGHDK, SYGVNS. Trimming took off 1 base at V and 4 bases at J, with 13 bases between the two ends. The CDR3 loop spans 15 amino acids. This CDR3 reads CASSEFGASGYGYTF. The CDR3 DNA reads TGTGCCAGCAGTGAATTCGGGGCGTCGGGCTATGGCTACACCTTC.

V and J are TRBV7-2 and TRBJ1-2; no clear D gene. The V gene's germline CDR1 is SGHTA and CDR2 FQGNSA. The V gene lost 0 bases and the J gene lost 4 bases, with 15 bases spanning the gap. The CDR3 is 16 residues long. The DNA of the CDR3 is TGTGCCAGCAGCTTAGCCGTCCAGTCGGATTTCTATGGCTACACCTTC. It translates to CASSLAVQSDFYGYTF.

J is TRBJ2-1 and V is TRBV5-1; tentative D call: TRBD1 (7 bases). The CDR3 runs 13 residues. Germline V gene data show CDR1 as SGHRS and CDR2 as YFSETQ. V was cut by 0 bases and J by 10 bases, with 11 bases left in between. The CDR3 sequence is CASSLGQGGEQFF. DNA of the CDR3: TGCGCCAGCAGCTTGGGACAGGGAGGAGAGCAGTTCTTC.

CDR3 bases: TGTGCCAGCAGCTTAGAAGCGGGGGTGGGAAATGAGCAGTTCTTC. Residues: CASSLEAGVGNEQFF. The gene calls are TRBV7-2 and TRBJ2-1; 8 nucleotides align to TRBD2. Germline V gene sequence: CDR1 SGHTA, CDR2 FQGNSA. The J segment lost 7 bases and the V segment lost 1 base, leaving 6 bases of the junction unmatched. CDR3 length: 15 amino acids. The whole variable domain, remainder taken from reference TRBV7-2 and TRBJ2-1, is GAGVSQSPSNKVTEKGKDVELRCDPISGHTALYWYRQSLGQGLEFLIYFQGNSAPDKSGLPSDRFSAERTGGSVSTLTIQRTQQEDSAVYLCASSLEAGVGNEQFFGPGTRLTVL.

In this sample, this clone turned up once. Germline and junction disagree at one end, which may indicate a read error. The chain links TRBV7-7 to TRBJ2-1; the D call may be TRBD1 or TRBD2 (7 bases each). This CDR3 is 15 amino acids long. Germline CDR1 and CDR2: SSHAT and FNYEAQ (reference sequence). The CDR3 region has the DNA TGTGCTAGCAGCCCCCGGCGGGGGACAGACAATGAGCAGTTCTTC. This sequence encodes CASSPRRGTDNEQFF.

The rearrangement uses TRBV7-2 and TRBJ2-3; 8 bases align to TRBD2. The CDR3 consists of 18 residues. After removal of 4 bases from V and 6 bases from J, the junction contained 18 bases not matched to a gene. From germline, CDR1 is SGHTA and CDR2 FQGNSA. CDR3 amino acids: CASSSPELSGSVVDTQYF. The CDR3 nucleotides read TGTGCCAGCAGCTCACCGGAATTAAGCGGGAGTGTAGTCGATACGCAGTATTTT.

The chain recombines TRBV7-2 with TRBJ2-3, with D perhaps TRBD1 (6 bases). The CDR3 has 17 amino acids. From germline, CDR1 is SGHTA and CDR2 FQGNSA. Trimming cost V 4 bases and J 1 base, with 18 bases left between them. The CDR3 loop is CASSSRQANMGTDTQYF. The CDR3 DNA reads as TGTGCCAGCAGCTCCCGACAGGCGAATATGGGCACAGATACGCAGTATTTT.

This clone came up a few times. The J gene is TRBJ1-1, the V gene TRBV11-3; possibly TRBD1 for D (5 bases). CDR3 length: 13 amino acids. Trimming took 7 bases from V and 1 from J, leaving 10 bases between them. Germline V lookup: CDR1 SGHNT, CDR2 YENEEA. CDR3 sequence reads: CASKGRQNTEAFF. CDR3 nucleotide sequence: TGTGCCAGCAAGGGACGGCAGAACACTGAAGCTTTCTTT.

The V call is TRBV11-2, the J call TRBJ2-1, with 10 positions matching TRBD2. Germline lookup yields CDR1 SGHAT and CDR2 FQNNGV. CDR3 length: 15 residues. Losses at the gene ends were 4 bases for V and 2 bases for J; bases not matched to a gene: 2. In DNA, the CDR3 is TGTGCCAGCAGCTCAGCGGGAGGGACCTACAATGAGCAGTTCTTC. It codes for CASSSAGGTYNEQFF.

This clone came up once. The chain has TRBV12-1 and TRBJ1-5; the DNA was not compared with TRBD1, the D call given in the table. TRBV12-1 is designated a pseudogene. The CDR3 has 18 amino acids. The CDR3 sequence: CASTSHLYRGHSNQPQHF. CDR3 nucleotides: TGTGCCAGCACCTCCCACCTTTACAGGGGGCATAGCAATCAGCCCCAGCATTTT.

This chain joins TRBV6-2 or TRBV6-3 and TRBJ2-7; 14 nucleotides match TRBD2. The J segment lost 0 bases and the V segment lost 2 bases, leaving 9 bases of the junction unmatched. In germline, CDR1 is MNHEY, CDR2 SVGEGT. This CDR3 has 19 amino acids. CDR3 protein: CASSYLPGLAGVASYEQYF. The CDR3 DNA reads TGTGCCAGCAGTTACCTTCCGGGACTAGCGGGGGTTGCCTCCTACGAGCAGTACTTC.

The rearrangement joins TRBV4-1 to TRBJ2-1; TRBD1 matches 9 bases. Germline CDR1 MGHRA, CDR2 YSYEKL. Unmatched junction bases numbered 10, after V lost 4 bases and J lost 6 bases. The CDR3 has 16 amino acids. The CDR3 DNA reads as TGCGCCAGCAGCCCAGACCCGGGACAGGGTTTCAATGAGCAGTTCTTC. Amino acids: CASSPDPGQGFNEQFF.

This clone was counted a few times. The chain employs TRBV10-2 and TRBJ2-7; D is unclear. The CDR3 extends over 13 amino acids. Germline assignment: CDR1 WSHSY and CDR2 SAAADI. V lost 2 bases, J lost 1 base, and 6 bases lay in between. CDR3 residues: CASSEPISYEQYF. CDR3 bases: TGCGCCAGCAGTGAGCCCATTTCCTACGAGCAGTACTTC.

The chain recombines TRBV7-2 with TRBJ2-5, with D perhaps TRBD1 (5 bases). CDR1 and CDR2 (germline): SGHTA, FQGNSA. Trimming left V 2 bases short and J 5 bases short, with 15 bases between. The CDR3 is made up of 15 amino acids. Here the CDR3 DNA reads TGTGCCAGCAGCTTAATTGGCGGTCCAGGGGAGACCCAGTACTTC. It encodes CASSLIGGPGETQYF.

V gene TRBV12-5 combines with J gene TRBJ1-2; no firm D call. This CDR3 region has 18 residues. V lost 2 bases and J lost 5, with 24 bases in between. Germline CDR1 is LGHNT and CDR2 is FRNRAP. The CDR3 spells CASGLPFLPSGPNYGYTF. The CDR3 bases are TGTGCTAGTGGTTTGCCCTTCTTACCCTCCGGACCGAATTATGGCTACACCTTC.

The genes are TRBV25-1 and TRBJ1-6, with D unclear. Deletions cut 3 bases from V and 9 bases from J, with 15 bases between. Germline CDR1 MGHDK, CDR2 SYGVNS. This CDR3 has 15 amino acids. The CDR3 spells CASSDRLGGTSPLHF. CDR3 in DNA: TGTGCCAGCAGTGATCGCTTGGGCGGAACTTCACCCCTCCACTTT.

This chain uses TRBV6-4 with TRBJ2-7, with 9 bases that match TRBD2. The length of the CDR3 is 16 residues. V gave up 0 bases and J gave up 12 bases; unmatched junction bases: 15. Germline V gene sequence: CDR1 MRHNA, CDR2 SNTAGT. The CDR3 region has the DNA TGTGCCAGCAGTGACTCGATCTCTGGGGGCCTAGCGGGATTGTACTTC. Protein: CASSDSISGGLAGLYF.

The J gene is TRBJ1-2, the V gene TRBV18; D call uncertain. The CDR3 runs to 11 residues. From germline, CDR1 is KGHSH and CDR2 LQKENI. V lost 6 bases to trimming and J lost 8 bases, with 10 bases between them. For the CDR3, the DNA is TGTGCCAGCTCCACACAAGGAGGCTACACCTTC. It specifies CASSTQGGYTF.

This chain uses TRBV30 with TRBJ1-2; tentatively, D is TRBD1 (6 bases). Germline values: CDR1 GTSNPN, CDR2 SVGIG (reference sequence). The V end was cut by 2 bases, the J end by 7 bases, with 8 bases between. The CDR3 runs 11 residues. CDR3 sequence reads: CAWSSGAGYTF. CDR3 nucleotides: TGTGCCTGGAGTTCGGGGGCTGGCTACACCTTC.

The chain links TRBV6-6 to TRBJ2-5; TRBD1 matches at 8 bases. J gave up 5 bases and V 10 bases, and 6 bases lay outside the gene matches. Germline CDR1 reads MNHNY; CDR2 reads SVGAGI (reference sequence). The CDR3 runs to 12 residues. For the CDR3, the DNA is TGTGCCACCCAGGGGGCCGGGGAGACCCAGTACTTC. Residues: CATQGAGETQYF.

The genes are TRBV9 and TRBJ2-5; D is possibly TRBD2 (6 bases). This CDR3 has 15 amino acids. V was clipped by 2 bases and J by 1 base, with 12 bases between them. CDR1 is SGDLS and CDR2 is YYNGEE in the germline V gene. The CDR3, as DNA: TGTGCCAGCAGCGTGACGGGAGCCTTCCAAGAGACCCAGTACTTC. Amino acids: CASSVTGAFQETQYF.

The genes are TRBV28 and TRBJ2-7; weak D call: TRBD2 (7 bases). Germline V gives CDR1 MDHEN, CDR2 SYDVKM. The CDR3 has 14 residues. Between the trimmed V and J ends, which lost 9 bases and 4 bases, there was a span of 19 bases. The CDR3 nucleotides are TGTGCCAGTTACGGGGGGCTAGCGCCGTACGAGCAGTACTTC. Protein product: CASYGGLAPYEQYF.

CDR3 in amino acids: CASSFGAEAGYTF. The CDR3 coding sequence is TGTGCCAGCAGTTTCGGGGCCGAGGCAGGCTACACCTTC. This chain links TRBV12-3 or TRBV12-4 with TRBJ1-2; maybe TRBD1 (5 bases). V shed 3 bases and J shed 8 bases, with 13 bases lying between them. This CDR3 region has 13 residues.

This chain links TRBV3-1 (or the pseudogene TRBV3-2) with TRBJ1-6, with 8 bases aligning to TRBD1. Germline V gene lookup returns CDR1 LGHDT and CDR2 YNNKEL (reference sequence). Trimming took 8 bases from V and 9 from J; bases not matched to a gene: 9. The CDR3 loop spans 14 amino acids. The CDR3 loop reads CASGYDRGTSPLHF. DNA for the CDR3: TGTGCCAGCGGATACGACAGGGGAACTTCACCCCTCCACTTT.